A selection of T cell receptor beta chains follows, all from one sample in a study of Ad26.COV2.S vaccination and SARS-CoV-2 variants. Measured with immunoSEQ multiplex PCR; TCRdb has only the in-frame clones, and not every one. The sample has some 340,000 clones, about 86% seen once; the top ten hold 1.9%. Sequenced material: peripheral blood, taken in a trial of Ad26.COV2.S vaccine versus placebo. The receptors here all came from a person between 18 and 59 years old who received the Ad26.COV2.S COVID-19 vaccine or a placebo. The conserved cysteine and the conserved F or W are not part of the CDR3 here. A clone size is listed for some rows: how often the clone was seen (once, few, many), or a class if it is expanded.

V gene	J gene	clone size	CDR3 protein
TRBV5-4	TRBJ2-1	-	ASSPAFYNEQF
TRBV2	TRBJ2-5	-	ASSEEGGLN
TRBV7-6	TRBJ2-3	-	ASSFGNTDTQY
TRBV20-1	TRBJ1-2	-	SASRVYGYT
TRBV7-9	TRBJ2-3	-	ASSFRLADTQY
TRBV19	TRBJ2-7	-	ASSTGSGYEQY
TRBV19	TRBJ1-2	-	ASSTQPSSLYGYT
TRBV19	TRBJ2-2	once	ASRSNFGGTGNTGELF
TRBV2	TRBJ1-3	few	ASSRTSGNTIY
TRBV7-2	TRBJ2-7	-	ASSHLSISPTHVEQY
TRBV10-2	TRBJ2-5	-	ASSENSGRGETQY
TRBV5-1	TRBJ1-5	-	ASSPNPYASSWH